What follows is one T cell receptor (beta chain) and its context. In the same sample, other DNA sequences code for this CDR3. Enrolled through a virtual design, the participants were between roughly 18 and 95 years of age and came from roughly 22 US areas. Participants had their cohort set by participant-reported clinical history. Cohort 3 recovery required two negative PCRs, clearance, or symptom resolution. This sample stems from a study of blood T cell repertoires in COVID-19. In the original processing: Researchers report that nucleated cell counts were estimated from reference gene primer amplification. Profiled with immunoSEQ multiplex PCR; TCRdb holds only in-frame clones, not every one. V and J calls plus clone size are reproduced from that table; the DNA served to infer D and trimming. The sample has approximately 500,000 clones, 70% to 90% seen once. From germline, CDR1 is SGDLS and CDR2 YYNGEE. V shed 2 bases and J shed 5 bases, with 7 bases lying between them. The CDR3 length is 13 residues.

The receptor's source is a woman aged 40-49 years who had recovered from COVID-19. The chain joins TRBV9 to TRBJ2-2; weak D call: TRBD2 (6 bases). The sample was PBMCs or T cells enriched from blood (not recorded which). CDR3 sequence reads: CASSVGGTGELFF. The CDR3 bases are TGTGCCAGCAGCGTTGGGGGGACCGGGGAGCTGTTTTTT.